The present TCR beta chain was sequenced within a study of T cells in Graves' hyperthyroidism and ophthalmopathy. Turning to the study itself: Initial diagnosis, before any treatment, was when peripheral blood was collected. Whole-study results and caveats: A model of 13 V-J pairs discriminated ophthalmopathy from stable hyperthyroidism.

Many counts were recorded for this clonotype. Its specificity is not known. The CDR3 covers 19 residues. J was trimmed by 4 bases and V by 3 bases; bases with no gene match: 19. In germline, CDR1 is MNHEY, CDR2 SVGEGT. Exclusion of a patient resulted from uncontrolled infection, other autoimmune disease, pregnancy or lactation. Each diagnosis was grounded in clinical symptoms, serum thyroxine and TRAb, thyroid ultrasound, and orbital computed tomography. TCR beta CDR3 region amplification was performed from RNA transcripts. Researchers ran a first-round RT-PCR on the TCR CDR3 using the HTBI primer set. TCRdb independently ran MiXCR on the multiplex PCR reads; one entry per CDR3 protein. The sample has 350,000 or so distinct CDR3 sequences; about 20% are singletons.

Input material: blood. The chain employs TRBV6-2 or TRBV6-3 and TRBJ2-5, with 8 bases matching TRBD1. This sequence was found in a woman between 50 and 59 years old with Graves' hyperthyroidism. CDR3 region: CASSYRTGKAHLSGETQYF. CDR3 nucleotides: TGTGCCAGCAGTTATCGGACAGGGAAGGCTCATCTATCCGGAGAGACCCAGTACTTC.